These 28 T cell receptor beta chains originate from one sample sequenced in a study of cytomegalovirus exposure and HLA in healthy donors. The study ran its PCR with 60 Vbeta and 13 Jbeta primers. Data came from immunoSEQ multiplex PCR; TCRdb stores just in-frame clones and leaves some out. The sample has 100,000 to 150,000 clones; over 65% are singletons. Sample: PBMCs. The receptors derive from a man aged 18 to 30 in good health and CMV-seropositive.

This clone came up a few times. V usage is TRBV4-1 and J usage is TRBJ1-1, with TRBD1 identical over 12 bases. Losses at the gene ends were 0 bases for V and 6 bases for J; bases not matched to a gene: 8. CDR3 length: 17 amino acids. From germline, CDR1 is MGHRA and CDR2 YSYEKL. This CDR3 is CASSQEALGQGAPEAFF. CDR3 DNA: TGCGCCAGCAGCCAAGAAGCGTTGGGACAGGGGGCCCCTGAAGCTTTCTTT.

V is TRBV29-1 and J is TRBJ2-3; D call uncertain. V was shortened by 3 bases and J by 3 bases, with 10 bases between the two germline ends. In germline, CDR1 is SQVTM, CDR2 ANQGSEA. The CDR3 totals 13 residues. The CDR3 coding sequence is TGCAGCGTTGACTCGGGTGCTACAGATACGCAGTATTTT. Its protein is CSVDSGATDTQYF.

The V call is TRBV27, the J call TRBJ1-6, with a tentative D call TRBD1 (5 bases). This CDR3 region has 15 residues. Trimming left V 7 bases short and J 7 bases short, with 17 bases between. CDR1 is MNHEY and CDR2 is SMNVEV in the germline V gene (reference sequence). For the CDR3, the DNA is TGTGCCAGCACCTTGGGGCAGGGCGCGAATTCACCCCTCCACTTT. As protein: CASTLGQGANSPLHF.

This chain links TRBV30 with TRBJ2-1; TRBD2 aligns across 13 bases. This CDR3 contains 15 residues. Trimming cost V 2 bases and J 5 bases; bases outside gene matches: 3. Germline V gene lookup returns CDR1 GTSNPN and CDR2 SVGIG (reference sequence). CDR3 in amino acids: CAWSRLAGGNNEQFF. Here the CDR3 DNA reads TGTGCCTGGAGTCGACTAGCGGGGGGCAACAATGAGCAGTTCTTC.

This clone appeared a few times. The V and J genes are TRBV30 and TRBJ1-6; D perhaps matches TRBD1 (5 bases). The CDR3 totals 14 residues. Trimming removed 2 bases at V and 9 bases at J, with 14 bases between. The V gene's germline CDR1 is GTSNPN and CDR2 SVGIG (reference sequence). The CDR3 spells CAWSPGTFGSPLHF. CDR3 coding DNA: TGTGCCTGGAGTCCAGGGACTTTCGGTTCACCCCTCCACTTT.

The table lists this clone with a few counts. This sequence joins TRBV25-1 and TRBJ1-1; no clear D. Trimming removed 7 bases at V and 0 bases at J, with 6 bases between. Germline CDR1 reads MGHDK; CDR2 reads SYGVNS. The CDR3 has 12 amino acids. The CDR3: CASNSMNTEAFF. For the CDR3, the DNA is TGTGCCAGCAATAGTATGAACACTGAAGCTTTCTTT.

This chain links TRBV25-1 with TRBJ2-7; possible D gene TRBD1, 6 bases. Trimming cost V 7 bases and J 2 bases, with 12 bases left between them. The CDR3 spans 13 residues. The germline gives CDR1 MGHDK, CDR2 SYGVNS. In nucleotides, the CDR3 is TGTGCCAGCAAAGGGGGTCCGGCCTACGAGCAGTACTTC. Encoded protein: CASKGGPAYEQYF.

This clone has at least ten counts. V gene TRBV2 combines with J gene TRBJ1-2; TRBD1 matches 12 bases. V lost 10 bases, J lost 8 bases, and 29 bases stayed unmatched. Germline V gene data show CDR1 as SNHLY and CDR2 as FYNNEI. The CDR3 covers 20 residues. CDR3 residues: CATDLSLPRDRGPLDGGYTF. The CDR3, as DNA: TGTGCCACCGACCTATCCCTTCCACGGGACAGGGGGCCTCTGGATGGAGGCTACACCTTC.

This sequence joins TRBV11-2 and TRBJ2-3, with D perhaps TRBD1 (6 bases). This CDR3 spans 15 amino acids. The V end lost 0 bases, the J end lost 4 bases, and 11 bases lay between the germline ends. Looked up from germline, CDR1 is SGHAT and CDR2 is FQNNGV. The CDR3, as DNA: TGTGCCAGCAGCTTAGAAGGCAGGGGCGCAGATACGCAGTATTTT. Translating gives CASSLEGRGADTQYF. The entire variable domain, with the rest obtained from reference TRBV11-2 and TRBJ2-3, is as follows: EAGVAQSPRYKIIEKRQSVAFWCNPISGHATLYWYQQILGQGPKLLIQFQNNGVVDDSQLPKDRFSAERLKGVDSTLKIQPAKLEDSAVYLCASSLEGRGADTQYFGPGTRLTVL.

The chain employs TRBV10-1 and TRBJ2-2; TRBD1 might be the D (5 bases). V dropped 8 bases and J dropped 6 bases, with 13 bases sitting between them. The CDR3 extends over 13 amino acids. Germline-derived CDR1 and CDR2 are WNHNN and SYGVQD (reference sequence). CDR3 region: CASRQGSAGELFF. The CDR3 nucleotides are TGCGCCAGCCGGCAGGGCAGCGCCGGGGAGCTGTTTTTT.

The genes are TRBV6-5 and TRBJ1-5, with 9 bases aligning to TRBD1. Germline V gene sequence: CDR1 MNHEY, CDR2 SVGAGI. The V and J ends lost 5 bases and 7 bases, in that order; junction bases with no gene match: 9. This CDR3 is built from 15 residues. In nucleotides, the CDR3 is TGTGCCAGCAGTCAAACCGGGACAGGGTACCAGCCCCAGCATTTT. It codes for CASSQTGTGYQPQHF.

The table lists this clone with a few counts. The chain carries TRBV4-1 and TRBJ1-2; weak D call: TRBD1 (5 bases). Per germline, CDR1 MGHRA and CDR2 YSYEKL. V was pared by 5 bases and J by 4 bases, with 17 bases between. The CDR3 contains 15 residues. Here the CDR3 DNA reads TGCGCCAGCAGCGTAGGGGATCTGGTCCTCTATGGCTACACCTTC. Translating gives CASSVGDLVLYGYTF.

The chain links TRBV5-1 to TRBJ2-1, with 10 bases identical to TRBD1. Germline CDR1 reads SGHRS; CDR2 reads YFSETQ. Trimming removed 6 bases from V and 4 bases from J; junction bases left unmatched: 7. The CDR3 contains 15 residues. CDR3 bases: TGCGCCAGCACCACTGACAGGGGGCATTACAATGAGCAGTTCTTC. Amino acids: CASTTDRGHYNEQFF.

This clone was found a few times. The rearrangement links TRBV6-5 to TRBJ1-1, with D hard to call. Germline loops: CDR1 MNHEY, CDR2 SVGAGI. CDR3 length: 13 residues. V dropped 6 bases and J dropped 1 base, with 9 bases sitting between them. CDR3 bases: TGTGCCAGCAGACCCCTCGGGAACACTGAAGCTTTCTTT. This sequence encodes CASRPLGNTEAFF.

Of note for this clone: The same CDR3 arises from other DNA sequences in this sample as well. The rearrangement joins TRBV19 to TRBJ2-2, with 8 bases matching TRBD1. After removal of 4 bases from V and 4 bases from J, the junction contained 8 bases not matched to a gene. Germline values: CDR1 LNHDA, CDR2 SQIVND (reference sequence). CDR3 length: 16 amino acids. CDR3 in DNA: TGTGCCAGTAGTAGGGGCCAGGGGGCTGGCACCGGGGAGCTGTTTTTT. Protein sequence: CASSRGQGAGTGELFF. The whole variable domain, remainder taken from reference TRBV19 and TRBJ2-2, is DGGITQSPKYLFRKEGQNVTLSCEQNLNHDAMYWYRQDPGQGLRLIYYSQIVNDFQKGDIAEGYSVSREKKESFPLTVTSAQKNPTAFYLCASSRGQGAGTGELFFGEGSRLTVL.

The CDR3 DNA follows: TGTGCCAGCAGCCCTTGGACAGAGAACACTGAAGCTTTCTTT. This translates into CASSPWTENTEAFF. The chain couples TRBV7-2 to TRBJ1-1; D is possibly TRBD1 (6 bases). V lost 5 bases and J lost 1, with 11 bases in between. The CDR3 is 14 amino acids. Germline assignment: CDR1 SGHTA and CDR2 FQGNSA.

The chain recombines TRBV5-5 with TRBJ2-7, with 8 bases that match TRBD2. Germline CDR1 reads SGHKS; CDR2 reads YYEKEE (reference sequence). The CDR3 loop spans 15 amino acids. The V segment lost 4 bases and the J segment 2 bases; nucleotides outside the gene matches: 8. The CDR3 loop is CASSRGGQETYEQYF. The CDR3 bases are TGTGCCAGCAGCCGGGGGGGACAAGAAACCTACGAGCAGTACTTC.

The gene calls are TRBV5-1 and TRBJ2-5; a weak D match, TRBD1 (6 bases). This CDR3 has 16 residues. Trimming shortened V by 5 bases and J by 5 bases, and 22 bases separated the two germline ends. The germline V gene encodes CDR1 SGHRS and CDR2 YFSETQ. The CDR3 DNA follows: TGCGCCAGCAGTCGGACCGGGACAACCGACCGGGAGACCCAGTACTTC. Its translation: CASSRTGTTDRETQYF.

J is TRBJ2-2 and V is TRBV25-1; TRBD1 matches 9 bases. Germline CDR1 reads MGHDK; CDR2 reads SYGVNS. The CDR3 consists of 13 residues. V shed 10 bases, J shed 5 bases, and the junction held 5 bases outside the gene matches. CDR3 loop: CATGTGRTGELFF. The CDR3 DNA reads as TGTGCCACCGGGACAGGGCGGACCGGGGAGCTGTTTTTT.

The chain links TRBV9 to TRBJ2-1; 11 bases are a match to TRBD2. Germline V gene data show CDR1 as SGDLS and CDR2 as YYNGEE. V shed 0 bases and J 7 bases; nucleotides not matched to a gene: 12. The CDR3 covers 18 residues. CDR3 in amino acids: CASSVATLAGGVRNEQFF. CDR3 nucleotide sequence: TGTGCCAGCAGCGTAGCTACCCTAGCGGGGGGCGTGAGGAATGAGCAGTTCTTC.

The rearrangement joins TRBV4-1 to TRBJ2-7; D perhaps matches TRBD2 (7 bases). This CDR3 is built from 14 residues. Trimming stripped 4 bases from V and 7 bases from J, with 17 bases between. Per the germline V gene, CDR1 is MGHRA and CDR2 is YSYEKL. The CDR3 here is CASSPLKGGGEQYF. CDR3 sequence (DNA): TGCGCCAGCAGCCCTCTAAAAGGGGGGGGTGAGCAGTACTTC.

Here the CDR3 reads CASSQNGGTEAFF. CDR3 nucleotides: TGTGCCAGCAGCCAAAATGGGGGGACTGAAGCTTTCTTT. This chain connects TRBV4-2 to TRBJ1-1; tentatively, D is TRBD1 (5 bases). Trimming took 2 bases from V and 5 from J, leaving 9 bases between them. CDR1 is LGHNA and CDR2 is YNFKEQ in the germline V gene. This CDR3 region has 13 residues.

This clone was seen a single time. The chain couples TRBV19 to TRBJ2-5; 15 nucleotides match TRBD2. The length of the CDR3 is 16 residues. Germline values: CDR1 LNHDA, CDR2 SQIVND (reference sequence). Unmatched junction bases numbered 7, after V lost 6 bases and J lost 5 bases. CDR3 sequence reads: CASRGTSGGKVETQYF. CDR3 in DNA: TGTGCCAGTAGGGGGACTAGCGGGGGGAAGGTGGAGACCCAGTACTTC.

The V call is TRBV7-2, the J call TRBJ2-2; 9 positions agree with TRBD2. Germline V gives CDR1 SGHTA, CDR2 FQGNSA. The CDR3 is 16 residues long. V lost 3 bases, J lost 5 bases, and 7 bases stayed unmatched. The CDR3 DNA follows: TGTGCCAGCAGCTTGGGCGGGGGGGCCCGAACCGGGGAGCTGTTTTTT. Its translation: CASSLGGGARTGELFF.

The rearrangement links TRBV27 to TRBJ2-5; no firm D call. The J call may not be correct, given that the DNA end is closer to TRBJ2-7. The CDR3 is 10 residues long. Germline lookup yields CDR1 MNHEY and CDR2 SMNVEV (reference sequence). The CDR3 is CASSLREQYF. The DNA for the CDR3 is TGTGCCAGCAGTTTACGCGAGCAGTACTTC.

CDR3 amino acids: CASSLGASGPGSQYF. CDR3 in DNA: TGTGCCAGCAGCCTCGGAGCTAGCGGTCCGGGGTCCCAGTACTTC. This chain links TRBV7-9 with TRBJ2-5; the match to TRBD2 covers 7 bases. The J segment lost 9 bases and the V segment lost 5 bases, leaving 15 bases of the junction unmatched. The CDR3 length is 15 residues. Germline assignment: CDR1 SEHNR and CDR2 FQNEAQ (reference sequence).

The chain carries TRBV19 and TRBJ1-5; D not resolved. Germline-derived CDR1 and CDR2 are LNHDA and SQIVND (reference sequence). This CDR3 contains 14 residues. V was trimmed by 7 bases and J by 5 bases, leaving 15 bases between them. The CDR3 bases are TGTGCCAGTACCGGCCTCGGAGGAGATCAGCCCCAGCATTTT. This encodes CASTGLGGDQPQHF. Looking up the rest from reference TRBV19 and TRBJ1-5 gives the full variable domain: DGGITQSPKYLFRKEGQNVTLSCEQNLNHDAMYWYRQDPGQGLRLIYYSQIVNDFQKGDIAEGYSVSREKKESFPLTVTSAQKNPTAFYLCASTGLGGDQPQHFGDGTRLSIL.

The chain couples TRBV7-9 to TRBJ2-2, with a possible D match to TRBD2 (5 bases). Germline assignment: CDR1 SEHNR and CDR2 FQNEAQ (reference sequence). Trimming removed 2 bases from V and 3 bases from J, with 10 bases in between. The CDR3 loop spans 15 amino acids. The CDR3 nucleotides are TGTGCCAGCAGCTTACCCGGGGTAGACACCGGGGAGCTGTTTTTT. It is translated as CASSLPGVDTGELFF.